This entry lists 24 T cell receptor beta chains sequenced from one sample in a study of OX40 agonist ivuxolimab in advanced cancers. Sequencing used immunoSEQ multiplex PCR; TCRdb keeps in-frame clones, though not all of them. The table includes around 64,000 clones, roughly 80% detected once. The starting material was CD4+ or CD8+ T cells sorted from blood, obtained in a trial of the OX40 agonist ivuxolimab. The receptors here all came from an adult with an advanced solid tumor such as melanoma, head and neck, liver or kidney cancer.

The rearrangement links TRBV5-8 to TRBJ1-3; D may be TRBD1 (5 bases). The CDR3 loop spans 13 amino acids. Trimming pared 4 bases from V and 9 bases from J, leaving 14 bases between. CDR1 and CDR2 from the germline V gene are SGHTS and YDEGEE. The CDR3: CASSPRDRGTIYF. The CDR3 DNA is TGTGCCAGCAGCCCCAGGGACCGGGGCACCATATATTTT.

V and J are TRBV4-1 and TRBJ2-7; 9 bases map to TRBD2. The germline V gene has CDR1 MGHRA and CDR2 YSYEKL. V shed 6 bases and J 6 bases; nucleotides not matched to a gene: 15. The CDR3 contains 16 residues. The CDR3 nucleotides read TGCGCCAGCAGACGAGCGGGAGGCAGGGGATGGTGCGAGCAGTACTTC. As protein: CASRRAGGRGWCEQYF.

Here the CDR3 reads CASSGGQPNTGELFF. The CDR3 DNA is TGTGCCAGCAGCGGAGGGCAGCCGAACACCGGGGAGCTGTTTTTT. This chain joins TRBV6-6 and TRBJ2-2; tentative D call: TRBD2 (6 bases). The CDR3 is made up of 15 amino acids. Germline V gene data show CDR1 as MNHNY and CDR2 as SVGAGI (reference sequence). The V gene lost 6 bases and the J gene lost 0 bases, with 11 bases spanning the gap.

The J gene is TRBJ1-1, the V gene TRBV5-4, with D maybe TRBD1 (5 bases). CDR1 SGHNT and CDR2 YYREEE come from the germline V gene (reference sequence). The CDR3 has 14 residues. Trimming cost V 1 base and J 5 bases, with 12 bases left between them. The CDR3 loop reads CASSLIRAGTEAFF. The CDR3 bases are TGTGCCAGCAGCTTGATCAGGGCCGGGACTGAAGCTTTCTTT.

This clone occurred a few times. The genes are TRBV15 and TRBJ1-4; no firm D call. Per germline, CDR1 LNHNV and CDR2 YYDKDF (reference sequence). The CDR3 extends over 14 amino acids. V gave up 6 bases and J gave up 3 bases, with 11 bases separating them. The CDR3 sequence is CATSGLGSNEKLFF. The CDR3 nucleotides read TGTGCCACCAGTGGGTTGGGGTCTAATGAAAAACTGTTTTTT. The full variable domain, completed using reference TRBV15 and TRBJ1-4, is DAMVIQNPRYQVTQFGKPVTLSCSQTLNHNVMYWYQQKSSQAPKLLFHYYDKDFNNEADTPDNFQSRRPNTSFCFLDIRSPGLGDTAMYLCATSGLGSNEKLFFGSGTQLSVL.

The chain employs TRBV7-2 and TRBJ2-3, with 15 bases lining up with TRBD2. CDR1 is SGHTA, CDR2 FQGNSA, per germline. The length of the CDR3 is 18 residues. V dropped 1 base and J dropped 4; count of bases not matched to a gene: 6. The CDR3 DNA is TGTGCCAGCAGCTTAGGGAGGACTAGCGGGGGGGAGGCAGATACGCAGTATTTT. It specifies CASSLGRTSGGEADTQYF.

The DNA of the CDR3 is TGTGCCAGCAGCTTTGACAGGGGAGGTACCGGGGAGCTGTTTTTT. This translates into CASSFDRGGTGELFF. The chain joins TRBV5-6 to TRBJ2-2; 8 nucleotides agree with TRBD1. The V gene end was trimmed by 2 bases and the J gene end by 5 bases; junction bases not matched to a gene: 5. The germline CDR1 and CDR2 sequences are SGHDT and YYEEEE. The CDR3 sequence is 15 residues long.

This clone was picked up a small number of times. This rearrangement joins TRBV7-2 to TRBJ2-2; unclear D gene. Trimming left V 2 bases short and J 0 bases short, with 4 bases between. The CDR3 sequence is 14 residues long. Germline V gene sequence: CDR1 SGHTA, CDR2 FQGNSA. The CDR3, as DNA: TGTGCCAGCAGCTTATGGCCGAACACCGGGGAGCTGTTTTTT. Translated, it gives CASSLWPNTGELFF. Full variable domain (remainder filled in from reference TRBV7-2 and TRBJ2-2): GAGVSQSPSNKVTEKGKDVELRCDPISGHTALYWYRQSLGQGLEFLIYFQGNSAPDKSGLPSDRFSAERTGGSVSTLTIQRTQQEDSAVYLCASSLWPNTGELFFGEGSRLTVL.

The V call is TRBV6-5, the J call TRBJ1-1; a possible D gene is TRBD1 (5 bases). The CDR3 length is 14 residues. Germline V gene lookup returns CDR1 MNHEY and CDR2 SVGAGI. The V end lost 5 bases, the J end lost 3 bases, and 13 bases lay between the germline ends. CDR3 coding DNA: TGTGCCAGCAGTCCCACAGGATCGTACACTGAAGCTTTCTTT. Protein sequence: CASSPTGSYTEAFF.

The chain carries TRBV27 and TRBJ2-5; unclear D gene. The germline V gene has CDR1 MNHEY and CDR2 SMNVEV (reference sequence). This CDR3 contains 15 residues. Trimming removed 2 bases from V and 1 base from J, with 11 bases in between. Here the CDR3 DNA reads TGTGCCAGCAGTTTAGGGGTGGGCTCCCAAGAGACCCAGTACTTC. This gives the protein CASSLGVGSQETQYF.

The chain joins TRBV29-1 to TRBJ1-4; 10 bases match TRBD1. Germline CDR1 SQVTM, CDR2 ANQGSEA. CDR3 length: 14 residues. V gave up 7 bases and J gave up 7 bases; unmatched junction bases: 9. The CDR3: CSATSDRGREKLFF. The CDR3, as DNA: TGCAGCGCTACTTCAGACAGGGGGCGTGAAAAACTGTTTTTT. Variable domain in full (rest from reference TRBV29-1 and TRBJ1-4): SAVISQKPSRDICQRGTSLTIQCQVDSQVTMMFWYRQQPGQSLTLIATANQGSEATYESGFVIDKFPISRPNLTFSTLTVSNMSPEDSSIYLCSATSDRGREKLFFGSGTQLSVL.

The rearrangement links TRBV19 to TRBJ2-7; 9 nucleotides line up with TRBD1. Germline lookup yields CDR1 LNHDA and CDR2 SQIVND (reference sequence). The junction had 11 bases not matched to a gene; V was cut back by 5 bases and J by 3 bases. The CDR3 consists of 16 residues. The DNA for the CDR3 is TGTGCCAGTAGTGTGAAAGGACAGGGGAGTATCTACGAGCAGTACTTC. This codes for CASSVKGQGSIYEQYF.

This chain joins TRBV19 and TRBJ1-1; D uncertain. V dropped 9 bases and J dropped 0 bases, with 14 bases sitting between them. In germline, CDR1 is LNHDA, CDR2 SQIVND (reference sequence). The CDR3 is 14 amino acids. CDR3 region: CASKDGPLNTEAFF. DNA for the CDR3: TGTGCCAGCAAGGACGGCCCATTGAACACTGAAGCTTTCTTT.

As to this clone: The junction does not match germline at one end; this may be a read error. The chain carries TRBV30 and TRBJ1-5, with D possibly being TRBD1 (6 bases). This CDR3 comprises 14 residues. Germline V gene data show CDR1 as GTSNPN and CDR2 as SVGIG (reference sequence). The CDR3 bases are TGTGTCTGGAACATTCAGGGGAGCAATCAGCCCCAGCATTTT. It translates to CVWNIQGSNQPQHF.

The V call is TRBV5-1, the J call TRBJ2-7; D may be TRBD2 (6 bases). The CDR3 contains 13 residues. Trimming took off 4 bases at V and 3 bases at J, with 11 bases between the two ends. Germline loops: CDR1 SGHRS, CDR2 YFSETQ. The CDR3 loop is CASSLRAGYEQYF. The CDR3 DNA follows: TGCGCCAGCAGCCTTAGAGCGGGCTACGAGCAGTACTTC.

The chain has TRBV15 and TRBJ1-3; 8 bases agree with TRBD1. Germline V lookup: CDR1 LNHNV, CDR2 YYDKDF (reference sequence). The CDR3 has 14 residues. V was pared by 5 bases and J by 4 bases, with 4 bases of the junction left unmatched. CDR3 DNA: TGTGCCACCAGCCCAGGGGGCTGGGGAAACACCATATATTTT. This encodes CATSPGGWGNTIYF.

This chain links TRBV5-1 with TRBJ2-3, with 12 bases lining up with TRBD2. The CDR3 loop spans 18 amino acids. Per germline, CDR1 SGHRS and CDR2 YFSETQ. V gave up 0 bases and J gave up 3 bases; unmatched junction bases: 8. The CDR3 spells CASSLAPSGGAGTDTQYF. The CDR3 DNA is TGCGCCAGCAGCTTGGCGCCTAGCGGGGGGGCAGGGACAGATACGCAGTATTTT. The whole variable domain, remainder taken from reference TRBV5-1 and TRBJ2-3, is KAGVTQTPRYLIKTRGQQVTLSCSPISGHRSVSWYQQTPGQGLQFLFEYFSETQRNKGNFPGRFSGRQFSNSRSEMNVSTLELGDSALYLCASSLAPSGGAGTDTQYFGPGTRLTVL.

The chain carries TRBV14 and TRBJ1-6; D gene ambiguous. V gave up 4 bases and J gave up 14 bases, with 15 bases separating them. The CDR3 spans 13 residues. Germline CDR1 and CDR2: SGHDN and FVKESK. Here the CDR3 DNA reads TGTGCCAGCAGCCCTAATTCCTATTCTGCCCTCCACTTT. The encoded protein is CASSPNSYSALHF.

The chain links TRBV5-6 to TRBJ2-3; D might be TRBD2 (5 bases). Per germline, CDR1 SGHDT and CDR2 YYEEEE. V lost 2 bases and J lost 2, with 12 bases in between. The CDR3 totals 15 residues. The CDR3: CASSFLRDPTDTQYF. The CDR3 DNA follows: TGTGCCAGCAGCTTCCTCCGGGATCCCACAGATACGCAGTATTTT.

This sequence joins TRBV27 and TRBJ1-2, with 10 bases matching TRBD1. The CDR3 covers 15 residues. Per germline, CDR1 MNHEY and CDR2 SMNVEV (reference sequence). J gave up 7 bases and V 0 bases, and 5 bases lay outside the gene matches. This chain's CDR3 is CASSLSGQGRSGYTF. In DNA, the CDR3 is TGTGCCAGCAGTTTATCGGGACAGGGGAGAAGTGGCTACACCTTC.

CDR3 nucleotide sequence: TGTGCCAGTAGTATAGATTTATTCAGCTATGGCTACACCTTC. This sequence encodes CASSIDLFSYGYTF. The chain has TRBV19 and TRBJ1-2; D call uncertain. The CDR3 runs to 14 residues. Trimming pared 0 bases from V and 4 bases from J, leaving 9 bases between. Germline V CDR1 and CDR2: LNHDA, SQIVND (reference sequence).

The chain joins TRBV19 to TRBJ2-1; 9 bases match TRBD2. After removal of 1 base from V and 8 bases from J, the junction contained 6 bases not matched to a gene. The germline V gene has CDR1 LNHDA and CDR2 SQIVND (reference sequence). This CDR3 contains 15 residues. Written as DNA, the CDR3 is TGTGCCAGTAGTATAGGACTAGCGGCAAGCGATGAGCAGTTCTTC. Residues: CASSIGLAASDEQFF. The complete variable domain, with remaining parts taken from reference TRBV19 and TRBJ2-1, reads DGGITQSPKYLFRKEGQNVTLSCEQNLNHDAMYWYRQDPGQGLRLIYYSQIVNDFQKGDIAEGYSVSREKKESFPLTVTSAQKNPTAFYLCASSIGLAASDEQFFGPGTRLTVL.

This clone was detected only once. The junction and the germline gene differ at one end; a read error may be behind it. The CDR3: CASRTPPDRRFLF. The CDR3 DNA follows: TGTGCCAGCAGGACCCCCCCGGACAGAAGGTTTCTCTTC. The J gene is TRBJ2-1, the V gene TRBV5-5; possibly TRBD1 for D (6 bases). Per the germline V gene, CDR1 is SGHKS and CDR2 is YYEKEE (reference sequence). The CDR3 runs to 13 residues.

J is TRBJ2-1 and V is TRBV18; D call uncertain. The V end lost 2 bases, the J end lost 4 bases, and 12 bases lay between the germline ends. The CDR3 consists of 15 residues. Germline V gene sequence: CDR1 KGHSH, CDR2 LQKENI. CDR3 in amino acids: CASSPSTQSYNEQFF. The CDR3 DNA reads TGTGCCAGCTCACCATCTACCCAGTCTTACAATGAGCAGTTCTTC. Variable domain in full (rest from reference TRBV18 and TRBJ2-1): NAGVMQNPRHLVRRRGQEARLRCSPMKGHSHVYWYRQLPEEGLKFMVYLQKENIIDESGMPKERFSAEFPKEGPSILRIQQVVRGDSAAYFCASSPSTQSYNEQFFGPGTRLTVL.